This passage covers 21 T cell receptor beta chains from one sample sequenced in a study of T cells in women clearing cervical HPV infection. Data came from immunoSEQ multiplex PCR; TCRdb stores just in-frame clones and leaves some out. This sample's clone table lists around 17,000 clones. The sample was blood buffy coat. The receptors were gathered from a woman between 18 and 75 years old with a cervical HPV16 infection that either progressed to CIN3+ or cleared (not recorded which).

The CDR3 loop reads CASSTSGGRTNQPQHF. CDR3 DNA (partial): TGTGCCAGTAGCACATCAGGGGGCCGCACGAATCAGCCC. The V gene is TRBV19, the J gene TRBJ1-5; TRBD1 agrees at 8 bases. From the germline J gene comes the end of the CDR3, since the read stops 3 residues before it. CDR3 size: 16 residues. V lost 6 bases, J lost 4 bases, and 11 bases stayed unmatched. Germline CDR1 reads LNHDA; CDR2 reads SQIVND (reference sequence).

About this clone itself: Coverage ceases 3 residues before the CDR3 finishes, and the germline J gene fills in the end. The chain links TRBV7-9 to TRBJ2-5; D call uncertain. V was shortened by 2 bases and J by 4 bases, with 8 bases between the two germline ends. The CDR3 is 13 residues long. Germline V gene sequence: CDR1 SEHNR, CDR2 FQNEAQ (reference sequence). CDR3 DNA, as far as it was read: TGTGCCAGCAGCTTACCTAGTCGAGAGACC. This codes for CASSLPSRET. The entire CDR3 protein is CASSLPSRETQYF.

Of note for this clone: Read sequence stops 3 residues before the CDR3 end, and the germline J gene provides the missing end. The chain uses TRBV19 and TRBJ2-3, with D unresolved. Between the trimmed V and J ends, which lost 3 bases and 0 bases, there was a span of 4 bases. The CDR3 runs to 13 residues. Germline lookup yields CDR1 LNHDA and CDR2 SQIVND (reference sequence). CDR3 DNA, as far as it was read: TGTGCCAGTAGTATGTCTAGCACAGATACG. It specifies CASSMSSTDT. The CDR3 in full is CASSMSSTDTQYF.

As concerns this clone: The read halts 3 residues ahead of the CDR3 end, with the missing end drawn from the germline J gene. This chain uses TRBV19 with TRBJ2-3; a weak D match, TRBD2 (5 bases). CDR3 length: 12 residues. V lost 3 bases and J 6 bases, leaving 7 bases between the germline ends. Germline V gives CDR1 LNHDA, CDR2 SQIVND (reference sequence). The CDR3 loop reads CASSIGVDTQYF. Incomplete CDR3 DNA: TGTGCCAGTAGTATCGGGGTGGATACG.

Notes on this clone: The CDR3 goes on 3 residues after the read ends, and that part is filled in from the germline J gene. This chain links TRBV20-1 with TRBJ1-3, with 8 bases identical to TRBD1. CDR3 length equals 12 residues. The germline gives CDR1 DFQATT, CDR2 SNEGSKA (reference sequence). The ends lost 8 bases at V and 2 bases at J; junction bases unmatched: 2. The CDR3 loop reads CSLTGAGNTIYF. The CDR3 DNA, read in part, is TGCAGTTTGACAGGGGCTGGAAACACC.

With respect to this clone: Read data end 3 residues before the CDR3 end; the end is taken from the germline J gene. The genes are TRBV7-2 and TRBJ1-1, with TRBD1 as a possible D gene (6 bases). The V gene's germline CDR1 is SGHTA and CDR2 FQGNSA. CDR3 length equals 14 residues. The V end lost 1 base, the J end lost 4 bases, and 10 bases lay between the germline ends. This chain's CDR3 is CASSLEQGSTEAFF. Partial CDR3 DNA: TGTGCCAGCAGCTTAGAACAGGGAAGCACTGAA.

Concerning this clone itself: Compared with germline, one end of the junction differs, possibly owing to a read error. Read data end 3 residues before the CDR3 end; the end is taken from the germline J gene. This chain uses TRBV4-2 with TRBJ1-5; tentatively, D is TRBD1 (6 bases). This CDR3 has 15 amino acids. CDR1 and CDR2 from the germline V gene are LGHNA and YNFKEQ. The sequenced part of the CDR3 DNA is TGCGCCAGCAGCCAAGATAGAGGGGGGGTTCAGCCC. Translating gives CASSQDRGGVQP. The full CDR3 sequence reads CASSQDRGGVQPQHF.

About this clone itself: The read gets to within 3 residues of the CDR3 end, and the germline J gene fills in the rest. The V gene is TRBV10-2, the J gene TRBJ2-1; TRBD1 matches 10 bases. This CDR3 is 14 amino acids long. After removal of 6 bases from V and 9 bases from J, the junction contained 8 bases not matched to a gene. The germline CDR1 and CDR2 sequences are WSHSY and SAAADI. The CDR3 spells CASREGTGVGEQFF. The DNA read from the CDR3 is TGCGCCAGCAGGGAGGGGACAGGGGTGGGTGAG.

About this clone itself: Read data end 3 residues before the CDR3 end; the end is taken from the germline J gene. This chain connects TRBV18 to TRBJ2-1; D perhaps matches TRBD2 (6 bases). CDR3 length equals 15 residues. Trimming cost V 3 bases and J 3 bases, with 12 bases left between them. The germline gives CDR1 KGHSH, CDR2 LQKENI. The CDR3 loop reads CASSPRGAVYNEQFF. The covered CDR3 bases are TGTGCCAGCTCACCCCGCGGGGCCGTCTACAATGAG.

CDR3 DNA (partial): TGTGCCAGCAGCTTAGGACAAGCCTACAATGAG. This encodes CASSLGQAYNE. The whole CDR3 reads CASSLGQAYNEQFF. V usage is TRBV13 and J usage is TRBJ2-1; D gene unclear. The read stops 3 residues short of the end of the CDR3; the missing end is completed from the germline J gene. The germline CDR1 and CDR2 sequences are PRHDT and FYEKMQ (reference sequence). The CDR3 length is 14 residues. The germline V and J ends were trimmed by 0 bases and 2 bases, with 5 bases remaining between them.

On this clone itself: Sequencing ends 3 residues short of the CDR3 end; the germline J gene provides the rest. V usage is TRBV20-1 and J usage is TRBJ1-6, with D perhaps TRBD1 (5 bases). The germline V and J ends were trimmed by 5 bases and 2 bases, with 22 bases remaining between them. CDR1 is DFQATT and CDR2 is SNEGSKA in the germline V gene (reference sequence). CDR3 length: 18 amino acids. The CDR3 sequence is CSARRGALSDPYNSPLHF. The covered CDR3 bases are TGCAGTGCTCGCAGAGGGGCCCTCTCGGACCCCTATAATTCACCC.

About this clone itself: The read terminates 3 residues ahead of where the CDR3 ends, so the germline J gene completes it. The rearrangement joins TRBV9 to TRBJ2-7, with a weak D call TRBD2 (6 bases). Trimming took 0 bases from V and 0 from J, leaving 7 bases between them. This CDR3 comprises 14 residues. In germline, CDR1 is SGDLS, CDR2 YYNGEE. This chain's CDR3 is CASSVGGNSYEQYF. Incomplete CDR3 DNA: TGTGCCAGCAGCGTAGGCGGGAACTCCTACGAG. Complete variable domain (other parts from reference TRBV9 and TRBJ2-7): DSGVTQTPKHLITATGQRVTLRCSPRSGDLSVYWYQQSLDQGLQFLIQYYNGEERAKGNILERFSAQQFPDLHSELNLSSLELGDSALYFCASSVGGNSYEQYFGPGTRLTVT.

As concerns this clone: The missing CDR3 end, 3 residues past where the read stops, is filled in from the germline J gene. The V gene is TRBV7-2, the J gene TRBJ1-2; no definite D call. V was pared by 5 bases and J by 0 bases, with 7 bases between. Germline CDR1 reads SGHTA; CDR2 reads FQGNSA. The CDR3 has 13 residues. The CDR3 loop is CASSRATNYGYTF. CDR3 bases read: TGTGCCAGCAGCCGCGCAACTAACTATGGC. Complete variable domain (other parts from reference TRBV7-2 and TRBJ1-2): GAGVSQSPSNKVTEKGKDVELRCDPISGHTALYWYRQSLGQGLEFLIYFQGNSAPDKSGLPSDRFSAERTGGSVSTLTIQRTQQEDSAVYLCASSRATNYGYTFGSGTRLTVV.

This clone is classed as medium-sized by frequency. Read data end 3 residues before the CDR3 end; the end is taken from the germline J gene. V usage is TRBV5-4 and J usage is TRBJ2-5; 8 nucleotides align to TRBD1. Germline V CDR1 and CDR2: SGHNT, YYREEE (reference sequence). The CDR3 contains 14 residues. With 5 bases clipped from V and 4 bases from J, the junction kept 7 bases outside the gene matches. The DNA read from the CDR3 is TGTGCCAGCAGACCGACAGGGGAGACAGAGACC. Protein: CASRPTGETET. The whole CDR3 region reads CASRPTGETETQYF.

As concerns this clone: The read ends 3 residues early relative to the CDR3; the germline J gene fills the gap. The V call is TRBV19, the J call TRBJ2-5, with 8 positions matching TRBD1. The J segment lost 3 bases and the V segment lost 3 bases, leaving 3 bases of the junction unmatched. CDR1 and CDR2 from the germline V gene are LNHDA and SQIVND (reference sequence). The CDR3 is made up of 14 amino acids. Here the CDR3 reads CASSIGQGKETQYF. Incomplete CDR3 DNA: TGTGCCAGTAGTATTGGACAGGGTAAAGAGACC.

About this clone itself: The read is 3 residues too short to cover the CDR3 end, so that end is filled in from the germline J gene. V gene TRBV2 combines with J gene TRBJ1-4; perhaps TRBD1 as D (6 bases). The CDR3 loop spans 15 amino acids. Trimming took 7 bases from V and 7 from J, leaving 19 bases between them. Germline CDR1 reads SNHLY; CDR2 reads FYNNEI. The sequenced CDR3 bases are TGTGCCAGCAAAAACACCGGGACAACCAGTGAAAAA. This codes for CASKNTGTTSEK. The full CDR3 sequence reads CASKNTGTTSEKLFF.

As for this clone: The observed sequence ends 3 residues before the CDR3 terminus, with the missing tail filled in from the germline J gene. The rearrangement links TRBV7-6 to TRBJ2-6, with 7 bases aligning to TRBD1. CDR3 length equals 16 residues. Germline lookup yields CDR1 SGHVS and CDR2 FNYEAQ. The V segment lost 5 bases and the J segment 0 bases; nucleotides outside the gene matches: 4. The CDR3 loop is CASSPDRVSGANVLTF. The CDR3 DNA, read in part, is TGTGCCAGCAGCCCCGACAGGGTCTCTGGGGCCAACGTC.

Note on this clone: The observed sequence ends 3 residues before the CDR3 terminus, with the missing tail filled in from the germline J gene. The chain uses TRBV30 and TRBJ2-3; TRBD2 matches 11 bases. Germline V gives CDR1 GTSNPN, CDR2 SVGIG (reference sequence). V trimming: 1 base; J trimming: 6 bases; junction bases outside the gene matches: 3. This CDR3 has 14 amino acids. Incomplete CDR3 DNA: TGTGCCTGGAGTGAAGCTAGCGGGGGGGATACG. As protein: CAWSEASGGDT. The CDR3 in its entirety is CAWSEASGGDTQYF.

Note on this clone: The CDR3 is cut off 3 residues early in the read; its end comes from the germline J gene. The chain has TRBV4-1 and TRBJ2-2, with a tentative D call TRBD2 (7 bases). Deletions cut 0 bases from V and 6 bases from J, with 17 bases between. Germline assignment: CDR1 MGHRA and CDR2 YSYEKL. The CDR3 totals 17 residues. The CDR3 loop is CASSQDGRGQVAGELFF. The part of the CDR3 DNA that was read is TGCGCCAGCAGCCAAGATGGGCGGGGGCAAGTGGCCGGGGAG.

CDR3 bases read: TGTGCCAGCAGCCAGTCGAGCTCCTATAATTCACCC. This sequence encodes CASSQSSSYNSP. The entire CDR3 sequence reads CASSQSSSYNSPLHF. V and J are TRBV9 and TRBJ1-6; D gene uncertain. The read is 3 residues too short to cover the CDR3 end, so that end is filled in from the germline J gene. The CDR3 spans 15 residues. CDR1 and CDR2 (germline): SGDLS, YYNGEE. Between the trimmed V and J ends, which lost 4 bases and 0 bases, there was a span of 8 bases.

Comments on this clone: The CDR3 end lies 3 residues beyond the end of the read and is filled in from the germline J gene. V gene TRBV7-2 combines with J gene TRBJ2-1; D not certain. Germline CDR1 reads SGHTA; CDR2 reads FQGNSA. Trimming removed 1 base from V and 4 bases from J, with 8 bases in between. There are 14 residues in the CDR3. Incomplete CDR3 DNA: TGTGCCAGCAGCTTAGATTTTTATTACAATGAG. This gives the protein CASSLDFYYNE. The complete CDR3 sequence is CASSLDFYYNEQFF.